This record concerns one T cell receptor beta chain sequence. This sample was included in a study of blood T cell repertoires in COVID-19. Study-level background: PBMCs, B-cell-depleted T cells, or T cells were the source of the cDNA or gDNA that made up the material.

As handled by the study authors: Estimation of nucleated cell counts was performed using reference gene primer amplification. The repertoire was sequenced with immunoSEQ multiplex PCR; TCRdb's copy has only in-frame clones and lacks some. The V and J calls and clone size come from that table; D and trimming were worked out from the DNA. This sample has about 200,000 clones, with 70% to 80% found just once. One Seattle source followed patients from active infection through their disease course. Germline trimming cut 5 bases from V and 5 bases from J; bases unmatched to any gene: 12. In germline, CDR1 is MNHNY, CDR2 SVGAGI (reference sequence). This CDR3 spans 17 amino acids.

The chain recombines TRBV6-6 with TRBJ1-2; TRBD1 matches 12 bases. Specimen: peripheral blood. This TCR came from a woman aged 40 to 49 with COVID-19, enrolled during active disease. The CDR3 DNA is TGTGCCAGCAGTCCCCACGGGGGACAGGGGGCGAGATATGGCTACACCTTC. This encodes CASSPHGGQGARYGYTF.